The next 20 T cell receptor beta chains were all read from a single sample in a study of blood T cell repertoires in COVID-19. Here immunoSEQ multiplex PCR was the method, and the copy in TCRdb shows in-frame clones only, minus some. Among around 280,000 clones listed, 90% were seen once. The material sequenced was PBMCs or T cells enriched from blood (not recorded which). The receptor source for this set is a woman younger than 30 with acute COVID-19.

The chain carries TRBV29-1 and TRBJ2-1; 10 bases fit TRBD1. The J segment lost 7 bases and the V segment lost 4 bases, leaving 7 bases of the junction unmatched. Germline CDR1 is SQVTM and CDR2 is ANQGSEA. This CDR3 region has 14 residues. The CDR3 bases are TGCAGCGTTGTTGGGTGGACAGGGGGGAATGAGCAGTTCTTC. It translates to CSVVGWTGGNEQFF.

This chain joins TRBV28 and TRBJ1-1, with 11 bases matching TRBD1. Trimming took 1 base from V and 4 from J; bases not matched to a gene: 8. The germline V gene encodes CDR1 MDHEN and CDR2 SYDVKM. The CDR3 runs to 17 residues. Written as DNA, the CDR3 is TGTGCCAGCAGTTTATATGGACAGGGGGCGCGGGGCACTGAAGCTTTCTTT. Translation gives CASSLYGQGARGTEAFF.

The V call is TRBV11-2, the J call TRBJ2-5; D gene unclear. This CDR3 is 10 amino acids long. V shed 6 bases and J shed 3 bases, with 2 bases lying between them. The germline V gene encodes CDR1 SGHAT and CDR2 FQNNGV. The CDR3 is CASSKETQYF. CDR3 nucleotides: TGTGCCAGCAGTAAAGAGACCCAGTACTTC.

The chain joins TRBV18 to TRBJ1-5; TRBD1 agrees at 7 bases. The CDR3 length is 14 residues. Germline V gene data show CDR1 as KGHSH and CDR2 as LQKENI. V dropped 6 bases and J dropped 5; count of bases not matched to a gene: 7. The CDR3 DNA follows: TGTGCCAGCTCTTCCCAGCAGGGGGATCAGCCCCAGCATTTT. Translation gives CASSSQQGDQPQHF.

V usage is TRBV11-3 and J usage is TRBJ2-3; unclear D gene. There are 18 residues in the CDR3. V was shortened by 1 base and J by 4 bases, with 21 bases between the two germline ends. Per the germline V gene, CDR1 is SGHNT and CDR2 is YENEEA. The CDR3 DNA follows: TGTGCCAGCAGCTTAGCCACCCCTCTAGATCCCCATTCAGATACGCAGTATTTT. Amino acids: CASSLATPLDPHSDTQYF.

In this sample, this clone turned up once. CDR3 sequence: CASSIERQETQYF. CDR3 DNA: TGTGCCAGCAGTATAGAACGCCAAGAGACCCAGTACTTC. The V and J genes are TRBV27 and TRBJ2-5; no clear D. Trimming left V 5 bases short and J 1 base short, with 8 bases between. This CDR3 has 13 amino acids. Germline CDR1 and CDR2: MNHEY and SMNVEV (reference sequence).

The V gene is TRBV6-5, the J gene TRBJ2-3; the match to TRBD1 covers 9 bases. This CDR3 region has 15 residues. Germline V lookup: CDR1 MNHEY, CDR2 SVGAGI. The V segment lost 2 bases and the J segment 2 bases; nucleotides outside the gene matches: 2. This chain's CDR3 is CASSYGQGYTDTQYF. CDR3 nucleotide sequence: TGTGCCAGCAGTTACGGACAGGGGTACACAGATACGCAGTATTTT.

The chain's CDR3 is CASSFRNSGMGDTEAFF. The DNA for the CDR3 is TGTGCCAGCAGTTTTAGGAACAGCGGGATGGGGGACACTGAAGCTTTCTTT. The chain couples TRBV27 to TRBJ1-1; D is possibly TRBD1 (5 bases). This CDR3 comprises 17 residues. The V end was cut by 3 bases, the J end by 3 bases, with 20 bases between. CDR1 and CDR2 from the germline V gene are MNHEY and SMNVEV (reference sequence).

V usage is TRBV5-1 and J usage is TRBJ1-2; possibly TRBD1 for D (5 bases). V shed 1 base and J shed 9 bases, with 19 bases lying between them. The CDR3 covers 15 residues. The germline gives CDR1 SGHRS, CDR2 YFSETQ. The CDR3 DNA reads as TGCGCCAGCAGCTTGTCCCGGGACTCAAAGCTTAGCTACACCTTC. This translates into CASSLSRDSKLSYTF.

This CDR3 reads CASRSTGGGSYEQYF. The CDR3 DNA sequence: TGTGCCAGCAGATCCACAGGGGGGGGATCCTACGAGCAGTACTTC. This chain links TRBV6-5 with TRBJ2-7; weak D call: TRBD1 (8 bases). This CDR3 comprises 15 residues. V gave up 6 bases and J gave up 1 base, with 16 bases separating them. Germline V gene sequence: CDR1 MNHEY, CDR2 SVGAGI.

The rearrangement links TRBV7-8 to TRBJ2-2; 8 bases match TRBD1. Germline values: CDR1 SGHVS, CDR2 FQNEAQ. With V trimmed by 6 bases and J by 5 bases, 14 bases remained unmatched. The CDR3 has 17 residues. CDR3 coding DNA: TGTGCCAGCAGATCAGGGGGCGCTGGATGGGGTACCGGGGAGCTGTTTTTT. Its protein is CASRSGGAGWGTGELFF.

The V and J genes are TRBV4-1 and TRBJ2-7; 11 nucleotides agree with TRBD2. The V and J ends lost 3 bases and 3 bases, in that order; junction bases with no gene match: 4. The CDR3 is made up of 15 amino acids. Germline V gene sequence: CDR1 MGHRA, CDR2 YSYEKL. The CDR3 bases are TGCGCCAGCAGCCACGCCGGGACTAGCGGCTACGAGCAGTACTTC. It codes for CASSHAGTSGYEQYF.

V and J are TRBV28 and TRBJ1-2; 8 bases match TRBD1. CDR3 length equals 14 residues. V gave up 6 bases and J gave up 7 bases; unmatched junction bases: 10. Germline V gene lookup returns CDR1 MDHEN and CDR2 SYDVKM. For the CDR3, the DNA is TGTGCCAGCAGATACACAGGGGGTCTGGGTGGCTACACCTTC. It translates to CASRYTGGLGGYTF.

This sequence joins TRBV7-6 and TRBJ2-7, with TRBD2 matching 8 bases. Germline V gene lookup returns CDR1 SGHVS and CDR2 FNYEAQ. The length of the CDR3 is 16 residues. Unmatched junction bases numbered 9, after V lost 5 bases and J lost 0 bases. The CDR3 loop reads CASSHSGNRRSYEQYF. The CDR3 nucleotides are TGTGCCAGCAGCCATAGCGGGAATCGACGCTCCTACGAGCAGTACTTC.

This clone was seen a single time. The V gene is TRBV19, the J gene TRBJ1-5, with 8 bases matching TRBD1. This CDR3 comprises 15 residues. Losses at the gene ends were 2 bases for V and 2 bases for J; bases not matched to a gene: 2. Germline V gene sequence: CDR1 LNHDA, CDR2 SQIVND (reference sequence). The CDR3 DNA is TGTGCCAGTAGTATACCGGGACAGGGCAATCAGCCCCAGCATTTT. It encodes CASSIPGQGNQPQHF.

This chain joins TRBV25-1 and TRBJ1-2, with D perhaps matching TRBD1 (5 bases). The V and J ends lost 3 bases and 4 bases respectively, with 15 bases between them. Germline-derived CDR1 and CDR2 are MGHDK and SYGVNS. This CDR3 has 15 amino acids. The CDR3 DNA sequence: TGTGCCAGCAGTGAGGGGGGATTGACGAGCTATGGCTACACCTTC. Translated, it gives CASSEGGLTSYGYTF.

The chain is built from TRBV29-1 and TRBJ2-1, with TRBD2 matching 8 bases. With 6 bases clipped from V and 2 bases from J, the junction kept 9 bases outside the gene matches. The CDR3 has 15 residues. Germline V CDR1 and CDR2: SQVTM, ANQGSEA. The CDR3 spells CSVGHRLAPYNEQFF. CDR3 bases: TGCAGCGTCGGTCATCGACTAGCGCCCTACAATGAGCAGTTCTTC.

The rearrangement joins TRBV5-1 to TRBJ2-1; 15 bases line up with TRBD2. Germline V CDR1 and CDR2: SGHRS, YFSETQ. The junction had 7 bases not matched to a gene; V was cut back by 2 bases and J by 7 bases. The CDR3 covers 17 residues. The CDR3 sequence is CASSFRAGTSGGNEQFF. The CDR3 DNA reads TGCGCCAGCAGCTTCCGAGCCGGGACTAGCGGGGGGAATGAGCAGTTCTTC. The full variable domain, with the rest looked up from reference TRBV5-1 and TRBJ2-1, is KAGVTQTPRYLIKTRGQQVTLSCSPISGHRSVSWYQQTPGQGLQFLFEYFSETQRNKGNFPGRFSGRQFSNSRSEMNVSTLELGDSALYLCASSFRAGTSGGNEQFFGPGTRLTVL.

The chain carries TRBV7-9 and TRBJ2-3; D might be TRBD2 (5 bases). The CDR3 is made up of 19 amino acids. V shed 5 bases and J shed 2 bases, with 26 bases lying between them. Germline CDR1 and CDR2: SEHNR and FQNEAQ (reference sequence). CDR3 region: CASSDPGVLEKRTTDTQYF. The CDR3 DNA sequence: TGTGCCAGCAGCGACCCCGGGGTACTAGAGAAGCGTACCACAGATACGCAGTATTTT.

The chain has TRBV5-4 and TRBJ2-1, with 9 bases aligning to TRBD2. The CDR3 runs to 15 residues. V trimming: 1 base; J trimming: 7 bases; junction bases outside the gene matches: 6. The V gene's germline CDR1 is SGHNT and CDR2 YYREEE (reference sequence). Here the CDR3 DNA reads TGTGCCAGCAGCTTGTGGGGACTAGCCGTGAATGAGCAGTTCTTC. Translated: CASSLWGLAVNEQFF.